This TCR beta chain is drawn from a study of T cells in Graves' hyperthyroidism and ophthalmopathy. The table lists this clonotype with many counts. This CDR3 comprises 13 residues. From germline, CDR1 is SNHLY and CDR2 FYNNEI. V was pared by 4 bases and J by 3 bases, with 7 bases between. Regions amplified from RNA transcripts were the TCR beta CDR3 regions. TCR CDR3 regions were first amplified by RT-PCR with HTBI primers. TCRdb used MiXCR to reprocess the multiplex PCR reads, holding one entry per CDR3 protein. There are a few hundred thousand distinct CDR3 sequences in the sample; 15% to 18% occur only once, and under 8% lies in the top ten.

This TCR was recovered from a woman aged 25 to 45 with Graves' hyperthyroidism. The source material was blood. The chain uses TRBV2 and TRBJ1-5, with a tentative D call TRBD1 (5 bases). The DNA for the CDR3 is TGTGCCAGCAGTGTGACAGTCAATCAGCCCCAGCATTTT. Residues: CASSVTVNQPQHF.